Below, one T cell receptor (beta chain) is given with its context. The data stem from a study of blood T cell repertoires in COVID-19. Background on the study: COVID-19 samples from acute and convalescent phases originated in the United States, Italy and Spain. T cells, B-cell-depleted T cells, or PBMCs supplied cDNA or gDNA.

Seattle researchers signed up patients amid active infection and tracked them longitudinally. V was clipped by 6 bases and J by 5 bases, with 7 bases between them. The germline V gene has CDR1 SEHNR and CDR2 FQNEAQ (reference sequence). This CDR3 has 11 amino acids. Per the original methods: It was from reference gene primer amplification that nucleated cell counts were estimated. Libraries were prepared by immunoSEQ multiplex PCR; TCRdb keeps only in-frame clonotypes and omits some of them. The DNA was the basis for D and trimming; V, J and clone size are from that table. In the table there are fewer than 450,000 clones, about 91% of which are singletons.

This chain links TRBV7-9 with TRBJ1-2; D is ambiguous. Specimen: peripheral blood. This TCR was recovered from a woman aged 45 to 65 with COVID-19, enrolled during active disease. CDR3: CASSSVYGYTF. For the CDR3, the DNA is TGTGCCAGCAGTTCAGTATATGGCTACACCTTC.